This TCR beta chain was profiled in a study of cytomegalovirus exposure and HLA in healthy donors. Concerning this clone: Its antigen is not identified.

General observations from the study: Per published reports, the classifier diagnosed cytomegalovirus status with high specificity and sensitivity. Most TCR sequences were uncommon, yet certain public TCRs appeared in many donors. Fewer than 20,000 TCR beta sequences were associated with HLA alleles at 0.05 false discovery rate in a later analysis. A later analysis found TCR association rates differed by HLA locus, highest for DRB1 and lowest for HLA-C.

The PCR had 60 Vbeta and 13 Jbeta primers. Produced via immunoSEQ multiplex PCR; TCRdb's table is partial and in-frame only. The sample holds under 150,000 clones, approximately 85% seen once. This CDR3 spans 12 amino acids. V lost 2 bases to trimming and J lost 15 bases, with 14 bases between them. CDR1 and CDR2 from the germline V gene are SGHTA and FQGNSA. Sequenced sample: PBMCs. This chain links TRBV7-2 with TRBJ2-1; the D gene is possibly TRBD2 (6 bases). This clonotype was sampled from a boy aged 10-17 years in good health and CMV-seronegative. In DNA, the CDR3 is TGTGCCAGCAGCTTAAAGGTGGCGGGACCGTTCTTC. It yields the protein CASSLKVAGPFF.